This TCR beta chain derives from a study of T cell changes during pregnancy in multiple sclerosis. The protocol was immunoSEQ multiplex PCR, while the TCRdb copy is restricted to in-frame clones and leaves out a portion. Among tens of thousands of clones, nearly 90% were seen once, and the ten largest hold approximately 4.9%. Germline V gene data show CDR1 as SEHNR and CDR2 as FQNEAQ (reference sequence). V gave up 4 bases and J gave up 6 bases, with 6 bases separating them. The CDR3 has 12 residues. The specimen comprised peripheral blood, sampled after pregnancy. The gene calls are TRBV7-9 and TRBJ2-2; no clear D. The TCR sequence derives from a female donor in good health, enrolled as a control in a pregnancy study. The CDR3 nucleotides read TGTGCCAGCAGCTGGCCCCCCGGGGAGCTGTTTTTT. Translation: CASSWPPGELFF.